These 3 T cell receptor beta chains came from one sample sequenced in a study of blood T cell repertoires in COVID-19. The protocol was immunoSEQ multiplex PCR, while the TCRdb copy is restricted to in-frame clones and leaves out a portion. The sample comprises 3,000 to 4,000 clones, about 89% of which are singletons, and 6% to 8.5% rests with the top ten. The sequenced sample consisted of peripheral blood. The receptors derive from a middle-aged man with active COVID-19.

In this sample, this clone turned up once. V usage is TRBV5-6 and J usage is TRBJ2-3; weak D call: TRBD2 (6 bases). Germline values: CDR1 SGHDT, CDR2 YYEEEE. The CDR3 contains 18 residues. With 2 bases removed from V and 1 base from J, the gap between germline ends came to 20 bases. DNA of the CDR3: TGTGCCAGCAGCTTCCGGTCGGTAGCGGACGGGGGCACAGATACGCAGTATTTT. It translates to CASSFRSVADGGTDTQYF.

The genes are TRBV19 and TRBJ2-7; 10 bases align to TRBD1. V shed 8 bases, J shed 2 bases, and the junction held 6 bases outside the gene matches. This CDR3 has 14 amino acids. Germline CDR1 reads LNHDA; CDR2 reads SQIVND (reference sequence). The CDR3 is CASSIGTGAYEQYF. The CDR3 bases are TGTGCCAGTTCTATCGGGACAGGGGCCTACGAGCAGTACTTC.

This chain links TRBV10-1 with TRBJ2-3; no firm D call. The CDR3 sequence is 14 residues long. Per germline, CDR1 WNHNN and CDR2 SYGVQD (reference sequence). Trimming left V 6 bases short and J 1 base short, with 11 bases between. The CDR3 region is CASSHNTGTDTQYF. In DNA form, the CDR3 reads TGCGCCAGCAGCCACAACACCGGCACAGATACGCAGTATTTT.